Each of the 8 T cell receptor beta chains below was sequenced from the same sample in a study of T cell repertoires in cytomegalovirus infection. No antigen has been identified for these receptors. TCRdb analysed the reads with MiXCR anew, one entry per CDR3 protein. The sample has roughly 120,000 distinct CDR3 sequences; approximately 30% are singletons. Sequencing was performed on CD8+ T cells from cultured PBMCs, taken from culture after CMV antigen stimulation. The receptors were sampled from a human donor in good health (CMV status not recorded). Some clones in this sample may be carry-over from other donors' samples.

This clonotype was picked up many times. V is TRBV7-2 and J is TRBJ2-1, with D perhaps matching TRBD1 (6 bases). V lost 0 bases and J 3 bases, leaving 12 bases between the germline ends. Germline CDR1 SGHTA, CDR2 FQGNSA. This CDR3 has 16 residues. This chain's CDR3 is CASSLAYRALYNEQFF. Here the CDR3 DNA reads TGTGCCAGCAGCTTAGCGTACAGGGCTCTCTACAATGAGCAGTTCTTC.

This clonotype was observed at least ten times. The chain combines TRBV7-6 with TRBJ2-2; D might be TRBD2 (7 bases). Germline V gene sequence: CDR1 SGHVS, CDR2 FNYEAQ. The length of the CDR3 is 17 residues. V lost 5 bases and J 5 bases, leaving 21 bases between the germline ends. The CDR3 region is CASSRGGGTYVTGELFF. CDR3 sequence (DNA): TGTGCCAGCAGCCGGGGAGGGGGAACTTATGTAACCGGGGAGCTGTTTTTT.

This clonotype turned up a few times. V is TRBV7-8 and J is TRBJ2-3, with D perhaps TRBD1 or TRBD2 (5 bases each). V was shortened by 2 bases and J by 5 bases, with 14 bases between the two germline ends. There are 15 residues in the CDR3. Germline CDR1 reads SGHVS; CDR2 reads FQNEAQ. CDR3 nucleotides: TGTGCCAGCAGCTTAAGTTGGGGACCTAGAGATACGCAGTATTTT. Its translation: CASSLSWGPRDTQYF.

This clonotype was picked up a small number of times. The chain recombines TRBV9 with TRBJ2-1, with 10 nucleotides matching TRBD2. The CDR3 is 15 amino acids. Germline-derived CDR1 and CDR2 are SGDLS and YYNGEE. The trim removed 3 bases at V and 4 bases at J, leaving 4 bases unmatched. The CDR3 here is CASSESGGAYNEQFF. The CDR3 DNA reads as TGTGCCAGCAGCGAAAGCGGGGGGGCGTACAATGAGCAGTTCTTC.

This clonotype turned up a few times. The chain has TRBV12-3 or TRBV12-4 and TRBJ2-1; perhaps D is TRBD1 or TRBD2 (6 bases each). V was cut by 7 bases and J by 4 bases, with 14 bases left in between. The CDR3 covers 14 residues. The CDR3 loop is CASKKGGSYNEQFF. As DNA, the CDR3 is TGTGCCAGCAAAAAGGGGGGTTCATACAATGAGCAGTTCTTC.

The chain couples TRBV5-5 to TRBJ2-1, with 15 bases aligning to TRBD2. Germline-derived CDR1 and CDR2 are SGHKS and YYEKEE (reference sequence). V lost 7 bases and J lost 4; bases outside the gene matches: 3. This CDR3 has 15 amino acids. The CDR3 sequence: CASPGLAGGYNEQFF. The CDR3 region has the DNA TGTGCCAGCCCTGGACTAGCGGGGGGGTACAATGAGCAGTTCTTC.

This clonotype was seen once. The rearrangement joins TRBV20-1 to TRBJ2-5; 9 nucleotides match TRBD2. V lost 0 bases to trimming and J lost 4 bases; unmatched junction nucleotides: 9. There are 16 residues in the CDR3. Per the germline V gene, CDR1 is DFQATT and CDR2 is SNEGSKA (reference sequence). CDR3 nucleotides: TGCAGTGCTAGAGATTACGGCGGGGGGGCAGGAGAGACCCAGTACTTC. Amino acids: CSARDYGGGAGETQYF.

V usage is TRBV6-1 and J usage is TRBJ2-3, with D possibly TRBD1 on 6 matching bases. Germline values: CDR1 MNHNS, CDR2 SASEGT. Trimming removed 6 bases from V and 0 bases from J, with 16 bases in between. This CDR3 is built from 16 residues. Here the CDR3 reads CASSYRVSLSTDTQYF. The CDR3 DNA follows: TGTGCCAGCAGCTACAGGGTCTCCCTTAGCACAGATACGCAGTATTTT.